This TCR beta chain was retrieved from a study of T cell responses to AZD1222 COVID-19 vaccine. Overall study: Pooled samples include second doses given at about 4 or 12 weeks. General study points: Recipients of AZD1222 seropositive at baseline numbered only 6 or 7. Nearly half of unique spike-specific TCRs reportedly avoided B.1.351 and B.1.1.7 mutated regions.

V trimming: 8 bases; J trimming: 5 bases; junction bases outside the gene matches: 9. Per germline, CDR1 MDHEN and CDR2 SYDVKM. This CDR3 region has 14 residues. This clone was detected only a few times. Its cognate antigen is unknown. The repertoire was sequenced with immunoSEQ multiplex PCR; TCRdb's copy has only in-frame clones and lacks some. The repertoire holds tens of thousands of clones, with roughly 87% as singletons. Specimen: peripheral blood, collected on day 0 of AZD1222 vaccination. The chain uses TRBV28 and TRBJ2-7, with TRBD1 identical over 10 bases. This TCR was recovered from an adult in good health. CDR3 loop: CASHAGTGAHEQYF. The DNA of the CDR3 is TGTGCCAGCCATGCGGGGACAGGGGCCCACGAGCAGTACTTC. Looking up the rest from reference TRBV28 and TRBJ2-7 gives the full variable domain: DVKVTQSSRYLVKRTGEKVFLECVQDMDHENMFWYRQDPGLGLRLIYFSYDVKMKEKGDIPEGYSVSREKKERFSLILESASTNQTSMYLCASHAGTGAHEQYFGPGTRLTVT.